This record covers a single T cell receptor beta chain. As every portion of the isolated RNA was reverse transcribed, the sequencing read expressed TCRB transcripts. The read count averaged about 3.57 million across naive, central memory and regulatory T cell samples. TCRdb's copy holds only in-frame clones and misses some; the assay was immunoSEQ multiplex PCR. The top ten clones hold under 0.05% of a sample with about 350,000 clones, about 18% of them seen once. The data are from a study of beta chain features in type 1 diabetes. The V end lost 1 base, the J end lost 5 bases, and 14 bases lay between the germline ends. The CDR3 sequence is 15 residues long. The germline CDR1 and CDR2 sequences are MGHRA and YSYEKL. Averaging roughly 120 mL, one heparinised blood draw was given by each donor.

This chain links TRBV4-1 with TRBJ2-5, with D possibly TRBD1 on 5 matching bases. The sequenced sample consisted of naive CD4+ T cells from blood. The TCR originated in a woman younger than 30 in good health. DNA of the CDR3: TGCGCCAGCAGCCAAGTGGCAGGGTGGAAGGAGACCCAGTACTTC. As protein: CASSQVAGWKETQYF.